These 4 T cell receptor beta chains share one sample of origin, sequenced in a study of blood T cell repertoires in COVID-19. Produced via immunoSEQ multiplex PCR; TCRdb's table is partial and in-frame only. The table has 75,000 to 95,000 clones, 80% to 90% seen once; the top ten hold approximately 4.4%. Sample: peripheral blood. The receptors were sampled from a man aged 50-60 years with active COVID-19.

The J gene is TRBJ2-1, the V gene TRBV24-1, with a possible D match to TRBD2 (5 bases). The CDR3 is 12 amino acids. Germline V lookup: CDR1 KGHDR, CDR2 SFDVKD. The V end was cut by 1 base, the J end by 10 bases, with 7 bases between. The CDR3 DNA is TGTGCCACCAGTGATTTCCGGGAAGAGCAGTTCTTC. Its translation is CATSDFREEQFF.

The V call is TRBV2, the J call TRBJ1-2; possible D gene TRBD1, 5 bases. The CDR3 loop spans 14 amino acids. V lost 2 bases and J 6 bases, leaving 13 bases between the germline ends. CDR1 and CDR2 (germline): SNHLY, FYNNEI. CDR3 in amino acids: CASSEQGEGNGYTF. The DNA for the CDR3 is TGTGCCAGCAGTGAACAAGGGGAGGGTAATGGCTACACCTTC.

The rearrangement joins TRBV9 to TRBJ1-1; tentative D call: TRBD1 (5 bases). V gave up 3 bases and J gave up 4 bases, with 7 bases separating them. Germline CDR1 and CDR2: SGDLS and YYNGEE. The CDR3 runs to 12 residues. CDR3 amino acids: CASSDGGTEAFF. For the CDR3, the DNA is TGTGCCAGCAGCGACGGGGGCACTGAAGCTTTCTTT.

The chain employs TRBV7-9 and TRBJ1-1, with D possibly matching TRBD1 (5 bases). Germline loops: CDR1 SEHNR, CDR2 FQNEAQ (reference sequence). The CDR3 contains 15 residues. V was clipped by 1 base and J by 4 bases, with 13 bases between them. The CDR3 sequence is CASSLDRGKVTEAFF. The CDR3 coding sequence is TGTGCCAGCAGCTTAGATAGGGGAAAGGTCACTGAAGCTTTCTTT.